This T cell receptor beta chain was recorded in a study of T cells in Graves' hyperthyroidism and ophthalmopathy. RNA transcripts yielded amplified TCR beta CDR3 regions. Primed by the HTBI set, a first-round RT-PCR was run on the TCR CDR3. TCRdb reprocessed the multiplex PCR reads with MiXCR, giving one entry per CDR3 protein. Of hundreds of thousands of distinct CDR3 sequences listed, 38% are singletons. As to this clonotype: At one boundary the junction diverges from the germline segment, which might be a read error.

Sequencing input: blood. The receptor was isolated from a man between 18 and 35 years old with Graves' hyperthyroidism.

The CDR3 loop reads CANSPQGTEAFF. The CDR3 DNA reads TGTGCCAACAGCCCTCAGGGTACTGAAGCTTTCTTT. The gene calls are TRBV11-2 and TRBJ1-1; TRBD1 might be the D (5 bases). There are 12 residues in the CDR3. Germline V gene lookup returns CDR1 SGHAT and CDR2 FQNNGV.